The source of this TCR beta chain is a study of blood T cell repertoires in COVID-19. Turning to the study itself: Acute-phase and convalescent COVID-19 samples originated in the United States, Italy and Spain.

The CDR3 sequence is 15 residues long. In germline, CDR1 is LGHNA, CDR2 YNFKEQ. V gave up 2 bases and J gave up 3 bases, with 14 bases separating them. Profiling relied on immunoSEQ multiplex PCR, and the TCRdb table lists in-frame clones only, not all of them. The sample has 80,000 to 95,000 clones; roughly 88% are singletons. The sample consisted of peripheral blood. V and J are TRBV4-2 and TRBJ2-7, with a possible D match to TRBD1 (5 bases). The source is a human donor in a cohort sampled during active COVID-19. The CDR3 sequence is CASSQSLTAYYEQYF. In DNA, the CDR3 is TGTGCCAGCAGCCAATCCTTGACAGCCTACTACGAGCAGTACTTC.